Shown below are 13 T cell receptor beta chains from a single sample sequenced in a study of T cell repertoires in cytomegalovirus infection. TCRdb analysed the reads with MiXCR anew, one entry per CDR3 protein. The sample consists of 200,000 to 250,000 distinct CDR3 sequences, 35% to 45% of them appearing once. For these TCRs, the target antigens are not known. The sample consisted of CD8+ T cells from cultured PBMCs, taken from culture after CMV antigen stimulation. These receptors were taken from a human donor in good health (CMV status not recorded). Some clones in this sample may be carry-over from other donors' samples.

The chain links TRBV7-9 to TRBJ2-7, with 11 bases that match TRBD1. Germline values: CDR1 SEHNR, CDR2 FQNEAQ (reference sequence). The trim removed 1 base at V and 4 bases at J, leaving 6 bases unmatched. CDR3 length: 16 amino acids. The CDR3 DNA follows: TGTGCCAGCAGCTTAGGGACAGGGGGCACCCATTACGAGCAGTACTTC. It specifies CASSLGTGGTHYEQYF. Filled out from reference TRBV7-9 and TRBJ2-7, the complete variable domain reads DTGVSQNPRHKITKRGQNVTFRCDPISEHNRLYWYRQTLGQGPEFLTYFQNEAQLEKSRLLSDRFSAERPKGSFSTLEIQRTEQGDSAMYLCASSLGTGGTHYEQYFGPGTRLTVT.

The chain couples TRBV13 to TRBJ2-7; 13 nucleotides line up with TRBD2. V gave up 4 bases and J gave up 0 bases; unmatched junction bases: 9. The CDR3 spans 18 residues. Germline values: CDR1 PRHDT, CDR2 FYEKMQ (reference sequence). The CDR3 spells CASSSQSGTSGASYEQYF. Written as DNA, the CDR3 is TGTGCCAGCAGCTCCCAAAGCGGGACTAGCGGGGCCTCCTACGAGCAGTACTTC. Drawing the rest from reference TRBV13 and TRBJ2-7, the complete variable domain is AAGVIQSPRHLIKEKRETATLKCYPIPRHDTVYWYQQGPGQDPQFLISFYEKMQSDKGSIPDRFSAQQFSDYHSELNMSSLELGDSALYFCASSSQSGTSGASYEQYFGPGTRLTVT.

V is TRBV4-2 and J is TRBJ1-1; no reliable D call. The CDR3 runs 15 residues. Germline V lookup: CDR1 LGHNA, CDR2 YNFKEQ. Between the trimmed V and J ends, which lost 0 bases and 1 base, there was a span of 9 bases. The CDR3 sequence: CASSQEGGGNTEAFF. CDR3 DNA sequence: TGTGCCAGCAGCCAAGAGGGTGGAGGGAACACTGAAGCTTTCTTT.

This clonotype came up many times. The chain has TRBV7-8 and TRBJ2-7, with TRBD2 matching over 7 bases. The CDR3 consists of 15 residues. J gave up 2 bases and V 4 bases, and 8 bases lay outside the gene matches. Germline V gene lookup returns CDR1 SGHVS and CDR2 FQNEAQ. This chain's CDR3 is CASSSARLAAYEQYF. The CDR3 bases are TGTGCCAGCAGCTCAGCCAGGCTAGCGGCCTACGAGCAGTACTTC.

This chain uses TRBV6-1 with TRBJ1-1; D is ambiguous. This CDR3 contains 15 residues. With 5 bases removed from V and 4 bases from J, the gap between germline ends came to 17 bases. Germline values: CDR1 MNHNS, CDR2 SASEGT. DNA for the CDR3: TGTGCCAGCAGTAACCTGACAAGAAGAGGCACTGAAGCTTTCTTT. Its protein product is CASSNLTRRGTEAFF.

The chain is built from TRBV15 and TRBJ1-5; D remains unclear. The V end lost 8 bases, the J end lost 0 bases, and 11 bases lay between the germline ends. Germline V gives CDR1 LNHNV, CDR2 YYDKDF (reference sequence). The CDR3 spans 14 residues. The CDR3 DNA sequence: TGTGCCACCGCCACAGCTATTAGCAATCAGCCCCAGCATTTT. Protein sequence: CATATAISNQPQHF.

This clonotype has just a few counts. The DNA of the CDR3 is TGTGCCAGCAGCTACCCCGGGACTAGCGGGAGGGCCTCCTACAATGAGCAGTTCTTC. As protein: CASSYPGTSGRASYNEQFF. The rearrangement links TRBV7-3 to TRBJ2-1, with 16 bases identical to TRBD2. The CDR3 totals 19 residues. Trimming removed 4 bases from V and 0 bases from J; junction bases left unmatched: 6. Germline CDR1 and CDR2: SGHTA and FQGTGA.

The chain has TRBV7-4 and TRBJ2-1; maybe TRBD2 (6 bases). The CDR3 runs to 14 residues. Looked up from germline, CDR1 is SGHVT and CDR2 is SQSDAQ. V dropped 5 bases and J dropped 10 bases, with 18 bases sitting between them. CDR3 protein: CASSRAPFGGEQFF. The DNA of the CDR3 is TGTGCCAGCAGCCGGGCGCCCTTTGGGGGGGAGCAGTTCTTC.

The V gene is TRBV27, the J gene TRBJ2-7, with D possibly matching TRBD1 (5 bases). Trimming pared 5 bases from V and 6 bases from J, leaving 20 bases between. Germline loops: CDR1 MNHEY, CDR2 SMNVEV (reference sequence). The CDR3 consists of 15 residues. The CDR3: CASSPTPAGPREQYF. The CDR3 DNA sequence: TGTGCCAGCAGTCCCACCCCTGCAGGGCCCCGCGAGCAGTACTTC.

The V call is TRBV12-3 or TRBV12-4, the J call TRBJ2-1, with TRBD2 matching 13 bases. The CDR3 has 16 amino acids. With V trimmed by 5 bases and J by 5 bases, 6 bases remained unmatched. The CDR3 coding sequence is TGTGCCAGCAGTACCGAGACTAGCGGGAGGAACAATGAGCAGTTCTTC. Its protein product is CASSTETSGRNNEQFF.

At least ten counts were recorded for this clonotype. DNA of the CDR3: TGTGCCAGCAGTCCACTCAGGGCGCCCCTTACGTCCCAGTACTTC. Its protein is CASSPLRAPLTSQYF. This sequence joins TRBV7-2 and TRBJ2-5, with D perhaps matching TRBD1 (5 bases). V gave up 6 bases and J gave up 9 bases, with 23 bases separating them. This CDR3 is built from 15 residues. Germline V CDR1 and CDR2: SGHTA, FQGNSA.

This CDR3 reads CASRRGTRTYEQYF. The CDR3 DNA is TGTGCCAGCAGGAGGGGGACTCGCACCTACGAGCAGTACTTC. This sequence joins TRBV6-6 and TRBJ2-7; TRBD1 or TRBD2 may be the D gene (6 bases each). V gave up 6 bases and J gave up 2 bases, with 14 bases separating them. The CDR3 covers 14 residues. Germline assignment: CDR1 MNHNY and CDR2 SVGAGI (reference sequence).

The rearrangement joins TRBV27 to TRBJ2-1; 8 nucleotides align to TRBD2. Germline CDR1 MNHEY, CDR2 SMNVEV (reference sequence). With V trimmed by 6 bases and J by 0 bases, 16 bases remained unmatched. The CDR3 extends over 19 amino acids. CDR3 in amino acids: CASSPLADVKMSSYNEQFF. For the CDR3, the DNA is TGTGCCAGCAGCCCACTAGCGGATGTAAAGATGAGCTCCTACAATGAGCAGTTCTTC.